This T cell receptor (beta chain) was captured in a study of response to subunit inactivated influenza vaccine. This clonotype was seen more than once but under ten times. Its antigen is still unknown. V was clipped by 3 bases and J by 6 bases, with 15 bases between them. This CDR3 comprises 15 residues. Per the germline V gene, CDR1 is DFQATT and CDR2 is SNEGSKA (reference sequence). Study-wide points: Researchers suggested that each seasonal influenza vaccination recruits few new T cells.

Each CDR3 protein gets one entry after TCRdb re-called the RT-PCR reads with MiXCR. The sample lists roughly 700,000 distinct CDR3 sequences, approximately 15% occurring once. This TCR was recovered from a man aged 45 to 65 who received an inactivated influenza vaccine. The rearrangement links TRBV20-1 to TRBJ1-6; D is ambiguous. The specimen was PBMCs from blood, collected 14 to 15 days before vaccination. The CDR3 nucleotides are TGCAGTGCTAGGGGGAGCAGCCGTGGTAATTCACCCCTCCACTTT. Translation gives CSARGSSRGNSPLHF.